This TCR beta chain derives from a study of blood T cells in healthy people across ages. Overall study findings and caveats: A roughly linear age-dependent decrease characterized TCR beta diversity per million T cells.

Together with a sample-barcoded 5' primer, a J-beta primer mix was included in a second PCR lasting about 6 to 12 cycles. The yield of each sample was at least 2.5 million CDR3-containing paired-end reads. Each CDR3 protein is one row after TCRdb ran MiXCR on the 5' RACE reads. This table has about 1.6 million distinct CDR3 sequences, about 32% appearing once. As regards this clonotype: The antigen is not known.

The clonotype was recovered from a woman under 40 in good health. The sample taken for sequencing was blood.

The CDR3 region is CASSQKRTNYGYTF. The CDR3 DNA reads TGTGCCAGCAGCCAAAAAAGGACCAACTATGGCTACACCTTC. The chain recombines TRBV11-2 with TRBJ1-2; D is unclear. Trimming removed 5 bases at V and 2 bases at J, with 12 bases between. Looked up from germline, CDR1 is SGHAT and CDR2 is FQNNGV. The CDR3 spans 14 residues.